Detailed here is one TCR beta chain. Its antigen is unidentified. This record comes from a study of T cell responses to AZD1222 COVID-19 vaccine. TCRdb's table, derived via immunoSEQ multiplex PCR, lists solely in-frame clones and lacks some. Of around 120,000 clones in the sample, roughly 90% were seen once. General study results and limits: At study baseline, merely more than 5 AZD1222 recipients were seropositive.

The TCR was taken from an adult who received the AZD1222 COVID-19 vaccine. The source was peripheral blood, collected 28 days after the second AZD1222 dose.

The CDR3 sequence: CASSYSEDQPQHF. The CDR3 DNA sequence: TGTGCCAGCAGTTACTCTGAGGATCAGCCCCAGCATTTT. The chain carries TRBV6-5 and TRBJ1-5; the D is unclear. V was shortened by 0 bases and J by 5 bases, with 5 bases between the two germline ends. CDR3 length: 13 amino acids. The germline CDR1 and CDR2 sequences are MNHEY and SVGAGI.